These T cell receptor beta chains were read from a single sample in a study of beta chain features in type 1 diabetes. TCRdb's copy holds only in-frame clones and misses some; the assay was immunoSEQ multiplex PCR. Of 300,000 to 350,000 clones in the sample, around a fifth were seen once. The specimen sequenced was naive CD4+ T cells from blood. Receptors originate from a woman between 18 and 30 years old in good health. CDR3s include the opening cysteine and the closing phenylalanine or tryptophan. The D gene is left open where the match is weak. Size values are once, few and many counts, or a class for expanded clones, and some rows have none.

j_gene,v_gene,d_gene,abundance,CDR3aa,CDR3nt
TRBJ2-1,TRBV13,TRBD1,.,CASSYLSRTGRLRYNEQFF,TGTGCCAGCAGCTACCTATCACGGACAGGACGCTTACGTTACAATGAGCAGTTCTTC
TRBJ1-2,TRBV7-2,TRBD1,.,CASSPDRDRGYGYTF,TGTGCCAGCAGCCCAGACAGGGATAGGGGCTATGGCTACACCTTC
TRBJ1-1,TRBV29-1,.,.,CSVRQLEAFF,TGCAGCGTACGACAGCTTGAAGCTTTCTTT
TRBJ1-2,TRBV28,TRBD1,.,CASRGTGHWVGYTF,TGTGCCAGCAGGGGGACAGGGCATTGGGTTGGCTACACCTTC
TRBJ1-6,TRBV18,TRBD1,few,CASSRGQGGGDSPLHF,TGTGCCAGCTCACGGGGACAGGGAGGCGGCGATTCACCCCTCCACTTT
TRBJ2-2,TRBV15,TRBD1,few,CATSRHDRDTGELFF,TGTGCCACCAGCAGGCATGACAGGGACACCGGGGAGCTGTTTTTT
TRBJ1-5,TRBV30,.,.,CAWSSKAAGGNQPQHF,TGTGCCTGGAGTTCTAAGGCGGCCGGAGGCAATCAGCCCCAGCATTTT
TRBJ2-7,TRBV4-1,.,.,CASSPGLFRRSYEQYF,TGCGCCAGCAGCCCGGGACTTTTCAGGCGGTCCTACGAGCAGTACTTC
TRBJ1-2,TRBV12-5,TRBD1,few,CASGWGQGTKDGYTF,TGTGCTAGTGGTTGGGGACAGGGGACCAAAGATGGCTACACCTTC
TRBJ2-6,TRBV2,TRBD2,.,CASSRRLAGSGANVLTF,TGTGCCAGCAGTCGGCGACTAGCGGGCTCTGGGGCCAACGTCCTGACTTTC
TRBJ1-2,TRBV9,TRBD1,.,CASSLGTGGAYGYTF,TGTGCCAGCAGCCTTGGGACAGGGGGCGCCTATGGCTACACCTTC